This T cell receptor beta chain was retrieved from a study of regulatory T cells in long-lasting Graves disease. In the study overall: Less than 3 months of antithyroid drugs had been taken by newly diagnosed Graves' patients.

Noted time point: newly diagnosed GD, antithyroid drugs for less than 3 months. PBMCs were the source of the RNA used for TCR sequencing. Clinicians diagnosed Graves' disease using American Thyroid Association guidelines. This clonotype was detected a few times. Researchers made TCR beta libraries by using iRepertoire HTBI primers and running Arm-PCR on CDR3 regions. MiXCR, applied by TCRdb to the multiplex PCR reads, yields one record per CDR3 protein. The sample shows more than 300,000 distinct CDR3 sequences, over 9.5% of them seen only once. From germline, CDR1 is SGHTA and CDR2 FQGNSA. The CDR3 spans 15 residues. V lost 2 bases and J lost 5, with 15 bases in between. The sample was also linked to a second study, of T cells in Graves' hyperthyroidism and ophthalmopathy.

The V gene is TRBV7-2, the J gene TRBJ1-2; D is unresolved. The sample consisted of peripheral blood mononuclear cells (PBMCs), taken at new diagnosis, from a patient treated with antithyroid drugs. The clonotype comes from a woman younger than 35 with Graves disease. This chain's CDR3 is CASSLYADFVYGYTF. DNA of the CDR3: TGTGCCAGCAGCTTATATGCGGATTTTGTATATGGCTACACCTTC.